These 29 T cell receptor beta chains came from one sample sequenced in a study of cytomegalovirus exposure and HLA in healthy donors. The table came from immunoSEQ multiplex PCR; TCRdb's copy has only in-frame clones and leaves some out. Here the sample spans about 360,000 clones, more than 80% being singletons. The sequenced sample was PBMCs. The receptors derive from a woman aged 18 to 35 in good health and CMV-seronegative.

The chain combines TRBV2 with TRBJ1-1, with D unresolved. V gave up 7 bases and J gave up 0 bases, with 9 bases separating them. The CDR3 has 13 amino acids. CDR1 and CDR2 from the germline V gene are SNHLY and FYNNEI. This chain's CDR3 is CASKAEVNTEAFF. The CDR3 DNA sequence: TGTGCCAGCAAGGCCGAGGTGAACACTGAAGCTTTCTTT.

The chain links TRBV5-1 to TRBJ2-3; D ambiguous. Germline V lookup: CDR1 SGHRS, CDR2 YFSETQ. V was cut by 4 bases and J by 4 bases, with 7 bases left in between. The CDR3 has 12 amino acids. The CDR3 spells CASSHYADTQYF. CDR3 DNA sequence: TGCGCCAGCAGCCACTATGCAGATACGCAGTATTTT.

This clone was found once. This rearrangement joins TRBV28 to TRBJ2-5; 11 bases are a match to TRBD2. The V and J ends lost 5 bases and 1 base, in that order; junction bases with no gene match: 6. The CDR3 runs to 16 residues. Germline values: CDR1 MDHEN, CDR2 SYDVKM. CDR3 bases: TGTGCCAGCAGTCCCCCGGGACTAGCGGTCCAAGAGACCCAGTACTTC. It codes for CASSPPGLAVQETQYF.

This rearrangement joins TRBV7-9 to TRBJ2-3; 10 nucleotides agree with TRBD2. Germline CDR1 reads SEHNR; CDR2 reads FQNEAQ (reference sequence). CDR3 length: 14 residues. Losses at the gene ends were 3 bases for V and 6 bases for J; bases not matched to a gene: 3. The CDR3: CASSFQTSGDTQYF. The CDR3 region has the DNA TGTGCCAGCAGCTTTCAGACTAGCGGGGATACGCAGTATTTT.

The CDR3 spells CASSAVSSYEQYF. As DNA, the CDR3 is TGCGCCTCATCAGCGGTTAGCTCCTACGAGCAGTACTTC. The chain has TRBV5-1 and TRBJ2-7, with D perhaps matching TRBD2 (5 bases). The V end was cut by 10 bases, the J end by 0 bases, with 14 bases between. CDR1 and CDR2 (germline): SGHRS, YFSETQ. This CDR3 spans 13 amino acids.

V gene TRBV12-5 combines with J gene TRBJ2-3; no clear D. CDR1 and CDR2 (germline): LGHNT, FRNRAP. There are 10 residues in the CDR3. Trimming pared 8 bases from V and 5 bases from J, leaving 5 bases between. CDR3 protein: CASPLDTQYF. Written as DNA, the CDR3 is TGTGCTAGTCCCTTAGATACGCAGTATTTT.

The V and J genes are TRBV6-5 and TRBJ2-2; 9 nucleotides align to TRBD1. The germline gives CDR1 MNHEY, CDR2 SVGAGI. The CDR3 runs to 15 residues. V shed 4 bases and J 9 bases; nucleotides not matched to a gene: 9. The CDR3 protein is CASSWGQGSNRELFF. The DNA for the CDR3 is TGTGCCAGCAGTTGGGGACAGGGATCAAACCGGGAGCTGTTTTTT.

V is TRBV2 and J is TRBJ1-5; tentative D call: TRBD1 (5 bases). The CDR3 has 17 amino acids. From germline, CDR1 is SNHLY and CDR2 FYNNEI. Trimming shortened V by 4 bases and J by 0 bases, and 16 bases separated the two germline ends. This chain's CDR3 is CASSVSSKGNSNQPQHF. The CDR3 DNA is TGTGCCAGCAGTGTCTCCTCTAAGGGGAATAGCAATCAGCCCCAGCATTTT.

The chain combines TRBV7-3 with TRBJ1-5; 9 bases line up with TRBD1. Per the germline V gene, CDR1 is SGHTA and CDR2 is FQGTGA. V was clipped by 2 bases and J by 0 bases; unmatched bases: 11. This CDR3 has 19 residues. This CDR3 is CASSLGRTGDVLSNQPQHF. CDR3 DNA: TGTGCCAGCAGCTTAGGCCGGACAGGGGACGTTCTTAGCAATCAGCCCCAGCATTTT.

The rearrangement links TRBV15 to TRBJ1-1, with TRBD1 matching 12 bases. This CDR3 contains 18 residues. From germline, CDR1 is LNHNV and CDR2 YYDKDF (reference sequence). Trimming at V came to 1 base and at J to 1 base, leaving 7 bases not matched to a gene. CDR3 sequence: CATSRGRDRGRSNTEAFF. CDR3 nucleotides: TGTGCCACCAGCAGAGGACGGGACAGGGGGCGGTCGAACACTGAAGCTTTCTTT.

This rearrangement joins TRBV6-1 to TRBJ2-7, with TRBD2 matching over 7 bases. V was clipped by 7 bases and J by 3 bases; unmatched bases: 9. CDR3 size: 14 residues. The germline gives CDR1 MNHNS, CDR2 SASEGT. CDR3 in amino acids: CASTEWGGIYEQYF. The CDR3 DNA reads TGTGCCAGCACCGAATGGGGGGGGATCTACGAGCAGTACTTC.

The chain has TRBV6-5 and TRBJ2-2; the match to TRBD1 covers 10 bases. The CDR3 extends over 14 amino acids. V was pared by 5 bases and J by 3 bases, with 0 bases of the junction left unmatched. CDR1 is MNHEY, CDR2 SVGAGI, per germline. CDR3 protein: CASSGQGDTGELFF. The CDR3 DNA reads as TGTGCCAGCAGTGGACAGGGGGACACCGGGGAGCTGTTTTTT.

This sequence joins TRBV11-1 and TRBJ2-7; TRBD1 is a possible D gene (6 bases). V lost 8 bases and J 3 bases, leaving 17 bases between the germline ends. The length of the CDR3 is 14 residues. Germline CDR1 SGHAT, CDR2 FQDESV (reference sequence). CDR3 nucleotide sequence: TGTGCCAGCGGTCCCCTGGGGGCTGGCTACGAGCAGTACTTC. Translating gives CASGPLGAGYEQYF.

CDR3 coding DNA: TGCGCCAGCAGCCCTATAACGGGGTACGAGCAGTACTTC. It translates to CASSPITGYEQYF. The chain joins TRBV5-1 to TRBJ2-7, with D perhaps TRBD2 (5 bases). The germline V and J ends were trimmed by 4 bases and 4 bases, with 12 bases remaining between them. The CDR3 length is 13 residues. Germline loops: CDR1 SGHRS, CDR2 YFSETQ.

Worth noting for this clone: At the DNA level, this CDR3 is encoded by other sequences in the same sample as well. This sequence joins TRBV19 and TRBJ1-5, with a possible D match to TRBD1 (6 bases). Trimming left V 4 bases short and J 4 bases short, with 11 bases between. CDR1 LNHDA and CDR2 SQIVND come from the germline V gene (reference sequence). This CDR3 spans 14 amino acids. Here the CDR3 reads CASSRRQANQPQHF. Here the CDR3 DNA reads TGTGCCAGTAGTAGACGACAGGCAAATCAGCCCCAGCATTTT. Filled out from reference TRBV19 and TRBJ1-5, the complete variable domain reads DGGITQSPKYLFRKEGQNVTLSCEQNLNHDAMYWYRQDPGQGLRLIYYSQIVNDFQKGDIAEGYSVSREKKESFPLTVTSAQKNPTAFYLCASSRRQANQPQHFGDGTRLSIL.

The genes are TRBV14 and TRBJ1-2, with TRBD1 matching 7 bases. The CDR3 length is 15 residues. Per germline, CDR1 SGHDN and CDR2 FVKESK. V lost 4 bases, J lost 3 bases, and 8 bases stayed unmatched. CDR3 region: CASSRTQGMDYGYTF. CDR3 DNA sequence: TGTGCCAGCAGCCGGACACAGGGGATGGACTATGGCTACACCTTC.

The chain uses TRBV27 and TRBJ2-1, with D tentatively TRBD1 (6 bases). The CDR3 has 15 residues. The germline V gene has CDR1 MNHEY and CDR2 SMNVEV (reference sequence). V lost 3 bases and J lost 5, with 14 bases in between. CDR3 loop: CASSFWYRADNEQFF. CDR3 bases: TGTGCCAGCAGTTTTTGGTACAGGGCTGACAATGAGCAGTTCTTC.

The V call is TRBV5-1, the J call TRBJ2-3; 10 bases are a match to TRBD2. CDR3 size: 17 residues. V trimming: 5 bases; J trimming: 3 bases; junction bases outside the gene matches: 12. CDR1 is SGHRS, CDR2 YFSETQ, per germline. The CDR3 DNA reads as TGCGCCAGCAGTACCGGGGTCGTACTAGCGGGAACAGATACGCAGTATTTT. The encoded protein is CASSTGVVLAGTDTQYF. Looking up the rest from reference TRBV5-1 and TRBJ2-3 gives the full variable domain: KAGVTQTPRYLIKTRGQQVTLSCSPISGHRSVSWYQQTPGQGLQFLFEYFSETQRNKGNFPGRFSGRQFSNSRSEMNVSTLELGDSALYLCASSTGVVLAGTDTQYFGPGTRLTVL.

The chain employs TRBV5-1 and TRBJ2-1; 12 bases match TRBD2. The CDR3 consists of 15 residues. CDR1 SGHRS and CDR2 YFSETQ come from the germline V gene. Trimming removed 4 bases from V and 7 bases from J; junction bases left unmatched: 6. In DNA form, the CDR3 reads TGCGCCAGCAGCCCGGCTAGCGGGAGGGGGAATGAGCAGTTCTTC. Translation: CASSPASGRGNEQFF.

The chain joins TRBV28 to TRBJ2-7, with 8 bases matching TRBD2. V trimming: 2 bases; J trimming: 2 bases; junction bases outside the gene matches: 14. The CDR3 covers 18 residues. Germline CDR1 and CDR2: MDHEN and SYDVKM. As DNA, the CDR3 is TGTGCCAGCAGTTTAGGCCAATCACTAGCGGTGACGCCCTACGAGCAGTACTTC. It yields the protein CASSLGQSLAVTPYEQYF.

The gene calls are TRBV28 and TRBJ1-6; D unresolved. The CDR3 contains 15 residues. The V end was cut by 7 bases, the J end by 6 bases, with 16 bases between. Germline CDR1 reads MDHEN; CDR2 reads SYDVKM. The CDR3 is CASTRGWSANSPLHF. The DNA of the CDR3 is TGTGCCAGCACCCGGGGTTGGAGCGCTAATTCACCCCTCCACTTT.

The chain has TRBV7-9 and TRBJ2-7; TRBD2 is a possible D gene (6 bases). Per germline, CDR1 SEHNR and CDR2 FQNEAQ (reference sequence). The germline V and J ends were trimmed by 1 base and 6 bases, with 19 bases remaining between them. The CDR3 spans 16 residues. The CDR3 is CASSLDSGGAGAEQYF. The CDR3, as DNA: TGTGCCAGCAGCTTAGACTCCGGAGGGGCCGGGGCCGAGCAGTACTTC.

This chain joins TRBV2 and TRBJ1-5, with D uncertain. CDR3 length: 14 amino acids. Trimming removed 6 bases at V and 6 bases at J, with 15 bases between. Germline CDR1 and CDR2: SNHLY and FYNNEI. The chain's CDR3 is CASSDDPGGQPQHF. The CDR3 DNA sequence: TGTGCCAGCAGCGACGACCCTGGAGGTCAGCCCCAGCATTTT.

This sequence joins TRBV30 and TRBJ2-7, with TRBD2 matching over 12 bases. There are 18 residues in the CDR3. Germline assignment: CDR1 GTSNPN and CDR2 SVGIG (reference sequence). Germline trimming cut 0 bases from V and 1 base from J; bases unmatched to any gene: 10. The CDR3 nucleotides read TGTGCCTGGAGTGTTAAGAGGACTAGCGGGAAGAGGTCCTACGAGCAGTACTTC. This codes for CAWSVKRTSGKRSYEQYF. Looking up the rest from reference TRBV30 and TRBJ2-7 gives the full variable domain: SQTIHQWPATLVQPVGSPLSLECTVEGTSNPNLYWYRQAAGRGLQLLFYSVGIGQISSEVPQNLSASRPQDRQFILSSKKLLLSDSGFYLCAWSVKRTSGKRSYEQYFGPGTRLTVT.

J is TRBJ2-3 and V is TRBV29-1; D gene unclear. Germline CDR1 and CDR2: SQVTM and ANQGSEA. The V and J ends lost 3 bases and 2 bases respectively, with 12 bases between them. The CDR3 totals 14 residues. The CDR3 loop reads CSVDGQTNTDTQYF. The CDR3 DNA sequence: TGCAGCGTTGATGGGCAGACAAACACAGATACGCAGTATTTT.

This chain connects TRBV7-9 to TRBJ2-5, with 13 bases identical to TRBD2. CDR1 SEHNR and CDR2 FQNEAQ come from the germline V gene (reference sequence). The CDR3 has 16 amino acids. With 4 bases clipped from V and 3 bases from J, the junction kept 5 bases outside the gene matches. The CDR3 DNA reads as TGTGCCAGCAGCTCGACTAGCGGGAGGTCAAAAGAGACCCAGTACTTC. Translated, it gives CASSSTSGRSKETQYF.

CDR3 nucleotide sequence: TGTGCCAGTCTAGCCGGGACAGGGTCCGGGGAGCTGTTTTTT. Protein: CASLAGTGSGELFF. The rearrangement uses TRBV19 and TRBJ2-2, with 9 bases aligning to TRBD1. The CDR3 covers 14 residues. Per the germline V gene, CDR1 is LNHDA and CDR2 is SQIVND (reference sequence). V was clipped by 8 bases and J by 6 bases; unmatched bases: 7.

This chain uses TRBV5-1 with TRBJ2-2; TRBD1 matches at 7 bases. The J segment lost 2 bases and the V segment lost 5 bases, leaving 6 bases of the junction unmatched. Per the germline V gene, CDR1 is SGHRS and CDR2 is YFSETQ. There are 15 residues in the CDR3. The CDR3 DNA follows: TGCGCCAGCAGACTAACAGGGGACAACACCGGGGAGCTGTTTTTT. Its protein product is CASRLTGDNTGELFF.

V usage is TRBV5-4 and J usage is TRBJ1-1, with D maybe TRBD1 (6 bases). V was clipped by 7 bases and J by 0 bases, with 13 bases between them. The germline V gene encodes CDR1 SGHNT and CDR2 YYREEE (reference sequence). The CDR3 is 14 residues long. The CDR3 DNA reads TGTGCCAGCCACCTAAGGGACATGAACACTGAAGCTTTCTTT. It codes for CASHLRDMNTEAFF. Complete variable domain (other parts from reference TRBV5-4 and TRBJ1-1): ETGVTQSPTHLIKTRGQQVTLRCSSQSGHNTVSWYQQALGQGPQFIFQYYREEENGRGNFPPRFSGLQFPNYSSELNVNALELDDSALYLCASHLRDMNTEAFFGQGTRLTVV.